This T cell receptor (beta chain) appears in the sequencing data of a study of T cell repertoires in cytomegalovirus infection. Study information: HLA-B-restricted CMV epitopes that are well studied were used alongside recently identified HLA-C-restricted ones. Study observations and caveats: Of the TCR beta families, the public ones yielded a cumulative frequency that identified carriers of CMV plus the relevant HLA. Dominant in the ex vivo response were TCR beta clonotypes restricted by HLA-C and specific for CMV.

Trimming removed 6 bases from V and 4 bases from J, with 13 bases in between. The CDR3 extends over 14 amino acids. From the reads, TCRdb called clonotypes with MiXCR, one entry per CDR3 protein. The sample shows about 360,000 distinct CDR3 sequences, roughly a third of them seen only once. This clonotype has ten or more counts. Its antigen is not identified. The sample here was cultured PBMCs, taken from culture after CMV antigen stimulation. This chain connects TRBV12-3 or TRBV12-4 to TRBJ1-5; maybe TRBD1 (6 bases). The receptor was derived from a human donor in good health (CMV status not recorded). Some clones in this sample may be carry-over from other donors' samples. The CDR3 region has the DNA TGTGCCAGCAGCAAGGGGGGTTGGAATCAGCCCCAGCATTTT. Translated: CASSKGGWNQPQHF.